Below are 15 T cell receptor beta chains sequenced from a single sample in a study of T cell repertoires in cytomegalovirus infection. A single record per CDR3 protein comes from TCRdb applying MiXCR to the reads. The sample contains 150,000 to 200,000 distinct CDR3 sequences, roughly an eighth of which appear only once. Sequencing was done on a sample of PBMCs. The receptors come from a human donor in good health (CMV status not recorded). Some clones in this sample may be carry-over from other donors' samples.

This clonotype was observed a few times. The V call is TRBV19, the J call TRBJ2-3; 8 positions agree with TRBD1. The CDR3 loop spans 15 amino acids. The V and J ends lost 5 bases and 4 bases, in that order; junction bases with no gene match: 8. CDR1 and CDR2 (germline): LNHDA, SQIVND (reference sequence). CDR3 DNA: TGTGCCAGTAGTTCCGGACAGGGTGGCGCAGATACGCAGTATTTT. As protein: CASSSGQGGADTQYF.

This clonotype has a count of ten or more. The chain combines TRBV7-9 with TRBJ1-4; D might be TRBD1 (5 bases). Germline values: CDR1 SEHNR, CDR2 FQNEAQ (reference sequence). V was trimmed by 5 bases and J by 15 bases, leaving 19 bases between them. There are 13 residues in the CDR3. The CDR3 nucleotides are TGTGCCAGCAGCCGAACGTCAGGTGAAGGGGTGTTTTTT. Its protein product is CASSRTSGEGVFF.

The rearrangement links TRBV10-3 to TRBJ2-2; possibly TRBD1 for D (6 bases). Germline V lookup: CDR1 ENHRY, CDR2 SYGVKD. V lost 10 bases and J lost 8, with 17 bases in between. The CDR3 covers 13 residues. CDR3 DNA sequence: TGTGCCACCAGGGGATTGGCCTCGGGGGAGCTGTTTTTT. This translates into CATRGLASGELFF.

This clonotype was picked up many times. The V gene is TRBV7-2, the J gene TRBJ2-7, with D possibly matching TRBD1 (6 bases). CDR1 is SGHTA, CDR2 FQGNSA, per germline. The V gene lost 4 bases and the J gene lost 0 bases, with 13 bases spanning the gap. The CDR3 has 15 amino acids. The CDR3 here is CASSSSTGSSYEQYF. CDR3 coding DNA: TGTGCCAGCAGCTCATCGACAGGTAGCTCCTACGAGCAGTACTTC.

Many counts were recorded for this clonotype. The chain couples TRBV7-2 to TRBJ2-2; unclear D gene. Trimming removed 5 bases from V and 6 bases from J, with 10 bases in between. Per the germline V gene, CDR1 is SGHTA and CDR2 is FQGNSA. This CDR3 contains 13 residues. In DNA, the CDR3 is TGTGCCAGCAGCGTCTTTTGGTCCGGGGAGCTGTTTTTT. It encodes CASSVFWSGELFF.

This clonotype was seen a handful of times. The chain has TRBV28 and TRBJ2-3; D gene unclear. The germline V gene has CDR1 MDHEN and CDR2 SYDVKM. V lost 5 bases and J 3 bases, leaving 9 bases between the germline ends. This CDR3 is built from 13 residues. Written as DNA, the CDR3 is TGTGCCAGCAGTAGCCTAGAGACAGATACGCAGTATTTT. Residues: CASSSLETDTQYF.

This clonotype was observed a few times. The CDR3 sequence is CASSQEGGNQPQHF. CDR3 nucleotide sequence: TGTGCCAGCAGCCAAGAGGGCGGTAATCAGCCCCAGCATTTT. V usage is TRBV4-2 and J usage is TRBJ1-5, with no clear D. Trimming removed 0 bases from V and 4 bases from J, with 7 bases in between. Germline V gives CDR1 LGHNA, CDR2 YNFKEQ. CDR3 length: 14 residues.

This clonotype was seen repeatedly, ten times or more. The rearrangement uses TRBV7-2 and TRBJ1-1; 7 bases are shared with TRBD1. Germline V gene lookup returns CDR1 SGHTA and CDR2 FQGNSA. This CDR3 has 17 amino acids. J gave up 1 base and V 5 bases, and 13 bases lay outside the gene matches. Here the CDR3 reads CASSLYHRGGGNTEAFF. In nucleotides, the CDR3 is TGTGCCAGCAGCCTCTACCACAGGGGAGGAGGGAACACTGAAGCTTTCTTT.

This clonotype has more than one count but fewer than ten. The V call is TRBV20-1, the J call TRBJ1-2; 8 positions match TRBD1. Unmatched junction bases numbered 10, after V lost 3 bases and J lost 4 bases. The CDR3 runs 15 residues. CDR1 is DFQATT and CDR2 is SNEGSKA in the germline V gene (reference sequence). The CDR3 coding sequence is TGCAGTGCTAGTCTGTCCGCAGGGGGCGTCTATGGCTACACCTTC. Its translation is CSASLSAGGVYGYTF.

The V and J genes are TRBV11-2 and TRBJ1-1, with D perhaps TRBD1 (6 bases). Germline V CDR1 and CDR2: SGHAT, FQNNGV. The CDR3 runs to 15 residues. V was trimmed by 1 base and J by 1 base, leaving 10 bases between them. This CDR3 reads CASSLAGHGNTEAFF. DNA for the CDR3: TGTGCCAGCAGCTTAGCGGGACACGGGAACACTGAAGCTTTCTTT. Full variable domain (outside the CDR3, taken from reference TRBV11-2 and TRBJ1-1): EAGVAQSPRYKIIEKRQSVAFWCNPISGHATLYWYQQILGQGPKLLIQFQNNGVVDDSQLPKDRFSAERLKGVDSTLKIQPAKLEDSAVYLCASSLAGHGNTEAFFGQGTRLTVV.

This clonotype was detected ten times or more. This chain joins TRBV28 and TRBJ2-2; no clear D gene. V dropped 8 bases and J dropped 2 bases, with 15 bases sitting between them. Germline V gene sequence: CDR1 MDHEN, CDR2 SYDVKM. CDR3 length: 15 residues. CDR3 sequence reads: CASHRRAGNTGELFF. In DNA, the CDR3 is TGTGCCAGCCACCGACGGGCAGGAAACACCGGGGAGCTGTTTTTT.

This clonotype has more than one count but fewer than ten. The chain links TRBV6-5 to TRBJ1-1; no firm D call. Germline loops: CDR1 MNHEY, CDR2 SVGAGI. The CDR3 is 16 amino acids. Trimming took off 0 bases at V and 1 base at J, with 12 bases between the two ends. CDR3 nucleotides: TGTGCCAGCAGTTACTCGAGCAGGATGAGGAACACTGAAGCTTTCTTT. Its protein product is CASSYSSRMRNTEAFF.

The rearrangement joins TRBV7-3 to TRBJ2-1, with TRBD2 matching 14 bases. Trimming at V came to 4 bases and at J to 2 bases, leaving 4 bases not matched to a gene. This CDR3 is built from 17 residues. The germline V gene has CDR1 SGHTA and CDR2 FQGTGA. Here the CDR3 reads CASSSGTSGGPYNEQFF. The CDR3 coding sequence is TGTGCCAGCAGCTCCGGGACTAGCGGGGGACCCTACAATGAGCAGTTCTTC.

This clonotype appeared many times. The rearrangement links TRBV27 to TRBJ1-5; 9 nucleotides align to TRBD1. The length of the CDR3 is 15 residues. Trimming took 3 bases from V and 3 from J; bases not matched to a gene: 3. Germline CDR1 is MNHEY and CDR2 is SMNVEV (reference sequence). CDR3 amino acids: CASSLTGGDNQPQHF. CDR3 in DNA: TGTGCCAGCAGTTTGACAGGGGGGGACAATCAGCCCCAGCATTTT.

In its sample, this clonotype was seen many times. The chain employs TRBV28 and TRBJ1-5, with unresolved D. Trimming took off 5 bases at V and 3 bases at J, with 23 bases between the two ends. CDR3 length equals 18 residues. From germline, CDR1 is MDHEN and CDR2 SYDVKM. CDR3 region: CASSLWTPHPTFNQPQHF. CDR3 coding DNA: TGTGCCAGCAGTCTTTGGACTCCTCACCCGACATTCAATCAGCCCCAGCATTTT.